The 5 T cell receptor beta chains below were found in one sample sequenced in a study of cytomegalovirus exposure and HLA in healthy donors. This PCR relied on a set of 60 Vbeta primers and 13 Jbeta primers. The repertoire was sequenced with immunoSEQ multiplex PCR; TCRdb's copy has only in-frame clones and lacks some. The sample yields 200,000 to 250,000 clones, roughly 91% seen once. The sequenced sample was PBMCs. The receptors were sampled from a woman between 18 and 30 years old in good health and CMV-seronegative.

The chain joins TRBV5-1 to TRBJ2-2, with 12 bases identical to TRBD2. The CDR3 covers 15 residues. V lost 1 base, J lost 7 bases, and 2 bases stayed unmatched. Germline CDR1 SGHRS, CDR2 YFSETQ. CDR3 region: CASSLPSGRDGELFF. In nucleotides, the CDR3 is TGCGCCAGCAGCTTGCCTAGCGGGAGGGACGGGGAGCTGTTTTTT.

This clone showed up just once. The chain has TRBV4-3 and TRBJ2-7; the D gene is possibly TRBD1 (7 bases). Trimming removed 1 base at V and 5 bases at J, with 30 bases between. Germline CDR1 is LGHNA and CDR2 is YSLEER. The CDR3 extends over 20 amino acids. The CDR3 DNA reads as TGCGCCAGCAGCCAAGTACGGTATATCGGCGAGGGGGCGCCGGGAGACGAGCAGTACTTC. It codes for CASSQVRYIGEGAPGDEQYF.

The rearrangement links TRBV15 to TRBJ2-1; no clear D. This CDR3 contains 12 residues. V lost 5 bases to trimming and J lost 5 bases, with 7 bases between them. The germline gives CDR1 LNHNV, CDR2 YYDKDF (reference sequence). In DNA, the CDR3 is TGTGCCACCAGCGACCGGGACAATGAGCAGTTCTTC. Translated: CATSDRDNEQFF.

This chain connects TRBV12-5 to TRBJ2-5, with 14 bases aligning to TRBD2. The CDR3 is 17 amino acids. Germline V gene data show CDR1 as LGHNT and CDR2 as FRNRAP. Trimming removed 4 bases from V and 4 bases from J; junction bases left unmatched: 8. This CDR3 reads CASGSGTSGGLSETQYF. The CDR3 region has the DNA TGTGCTAGTGGTTCAGGGACTAGCGGGGGACTCTCAGAGACCCAGTACTTC.

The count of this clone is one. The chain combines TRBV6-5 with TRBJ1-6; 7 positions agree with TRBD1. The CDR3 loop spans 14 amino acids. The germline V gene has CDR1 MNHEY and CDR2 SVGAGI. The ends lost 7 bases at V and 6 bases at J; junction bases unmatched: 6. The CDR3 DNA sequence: TGTGCCAGCAACCCAGACAGGGCTAATTCACCCCTCCACTTT. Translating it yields CASNPDRANSPLHF.